Shown below are 3 T cell receptor beta chains from a single sample sequenced in a study of blood T cell repertoires in COVID-19. The protocol was immunoSEQ multiplex PCR, while the TCRdb copy is restricted to in-frame clones and leaves out a portion. The sample contains 150,000 or so clones, 84% of which appear only once. The sample comprised peripheral blood. These receptors were taken from a woman in her 50s with acute or convalescent COVID-19.

V and J are TRBV7-8 and TRBJ2-7; TRBD2 matches at 7 bases. The CDR3 runs to 12 residues. Germline loops: CDR1 SGHVS, CDR2 FQNEAQ. The junction had 1 base not matched to a gene; V was cut back by 5 bases and J by 3 bases. CDR3 amino acids: CASSPSGYEQYF. In nucleotides, the CDR3 is TGTGCCAGCAGCCCTAGCGGCTACGAGCAGTACTTC.

This chain uses TRBV10-3 with TRBJ2-7; the D gene is possibly TRBD2 (7 bases). The germline V and J ends were trimmed by 6 bases and 2 bases, with 17 bases remaining between them. CDR1 and CDR2 (germline): ENHRY, SYGVKD. The CDR3 consists of 15 residues. Here the CDR3 DNA reads TGTGCCATCAGGGGGGCTAGCGGCGGAGCCTACGAGCAGTACTTC. Translated: CAIRGASGGAYEQYF.

The chain combines TRBV5-4 with TRBJ1-5; D remains ambiguous. The germline CDR1 and CDR2 sequences are SGHNT and YYREEE (reference sequence). Deletions cut 0 bases from V and 1 base from J, with 11 bases between. This CDR3 comprises 16 residues. Here the CDR3 DNA reads TGTGCCAGCAGCTTGGGAGGTTTCGGGAGCAATCAGCCCCAGCATTTT. Translation gives CASSLGGFGSNQPQHF.